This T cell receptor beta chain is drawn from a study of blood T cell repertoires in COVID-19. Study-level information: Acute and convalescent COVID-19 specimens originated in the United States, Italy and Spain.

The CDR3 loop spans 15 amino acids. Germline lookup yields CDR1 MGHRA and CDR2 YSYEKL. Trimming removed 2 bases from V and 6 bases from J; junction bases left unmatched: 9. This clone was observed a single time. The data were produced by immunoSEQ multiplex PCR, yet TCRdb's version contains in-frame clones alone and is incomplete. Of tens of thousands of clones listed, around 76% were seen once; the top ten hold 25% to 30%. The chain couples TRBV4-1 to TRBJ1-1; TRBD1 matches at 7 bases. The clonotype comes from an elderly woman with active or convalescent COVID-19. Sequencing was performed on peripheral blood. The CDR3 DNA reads TGCGCCAGCAGCCAACCCGGGAGGGGGCGACCTGAAGCTTTCTTT. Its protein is CASSQPGRGRPEAFF.